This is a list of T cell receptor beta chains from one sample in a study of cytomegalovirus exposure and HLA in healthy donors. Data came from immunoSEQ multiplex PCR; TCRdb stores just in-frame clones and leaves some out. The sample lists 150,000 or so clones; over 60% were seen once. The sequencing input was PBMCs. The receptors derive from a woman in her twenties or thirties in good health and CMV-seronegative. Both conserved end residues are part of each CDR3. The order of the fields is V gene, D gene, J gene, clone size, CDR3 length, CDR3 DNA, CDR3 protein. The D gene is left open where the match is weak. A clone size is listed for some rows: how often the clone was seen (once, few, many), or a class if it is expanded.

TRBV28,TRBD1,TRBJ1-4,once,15,TGTGCCAGCAGTTTACCGGGACAGGAGGAGGAAAAACTGTTTTTT,CASSLPGQEEEKLFF
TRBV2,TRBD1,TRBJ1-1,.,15,TGTGCCAGCAGTGATTGGGACAGGGGGAACACTGAAGCTTTCTTT,CASSDWDRGNTEAFF
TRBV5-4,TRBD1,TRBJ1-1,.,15,TGTGCCAGCAGCCCCAGGGGGAGCATGAACACTGAAGCTTTCTTT,CASSPRGSMNTEAFF
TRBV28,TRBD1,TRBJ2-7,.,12,TGTGCCAGCCGACAGGGTTCCTACGAGCAGTACTTC,CASRQGSYEQYF
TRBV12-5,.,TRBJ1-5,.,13,TGTGCTAGTGGTTGGACAGAAGATCAGCCCCAGCATTTT,CASGWTEDQPQHF
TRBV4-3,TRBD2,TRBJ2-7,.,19,TGCGCCAGCAGCCAAGATCTAATGGGGTTGTGGGAGGGCCCGGGGGAGCAGTACTTC,CASSQDLMGLWEGPGEQYF
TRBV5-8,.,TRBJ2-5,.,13,TGTGCCAGCACCTGGGAGGCCCGGGAGACCCAGTACTTC,CASTWEARETQYF
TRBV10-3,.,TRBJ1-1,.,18,TGTGCCATCAGTGAATCCCGGGCGGGGGGAACAGAGAACACTGAAGCTTTCTTT,CAISESRAGGTENTEAFF
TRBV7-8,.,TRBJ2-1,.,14,TGTGCCAGCAGCCCAGGGGATAGGGTTCATGAGCAGTTCTTC,CASSPGDRVHEQFF
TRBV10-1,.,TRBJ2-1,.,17,TGCGCCAGCAGTGAGCGCCGACTCCGGGACGGGGGAAATGAGCAGTTCTTC,CASSERRLRDGGNEQFF
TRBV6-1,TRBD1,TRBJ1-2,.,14,TGTGCCAGCAGGGCGGACAGGGGGGTTAGCGGCTACACCTTC,CASRADRGVSGYTF
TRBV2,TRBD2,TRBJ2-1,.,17,TGTGCCAGCAATGAGGGAGCGGGGGCTTCCTCCTACAATGAGCAGTTCTTC,CASNEGAGASSYNEQFF
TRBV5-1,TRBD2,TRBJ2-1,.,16,TGCGCCAGTACCCCACAACTAGCGATTCCTAACAATGAGCAGTTCTTC,CASTPQLAIPNNEQFF
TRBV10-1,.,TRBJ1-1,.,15,TGCGCCAGCAGTGAAGCTCATTCAGGGGAGTCTGAAGCTTTCTTT,CASSEAHSGESEAFF
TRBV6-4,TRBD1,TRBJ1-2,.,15,TGTGCCAGCAGTGCTCGTGCCGGGACAGGCTATGGCTACACCTTC,CASSARAGTGYGYTF
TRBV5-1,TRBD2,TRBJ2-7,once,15,TGCGCCAGCAGCCTAACCGTAGCGGGGGACTACGAGCAGTACTTC,CASSLTVAGDYEQYF
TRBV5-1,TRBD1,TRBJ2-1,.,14,TGCGCCAGCAGCCCCGGGACAGGGTTGAATGAGCAGTTCTTC,CASSPGTGLNEQFF
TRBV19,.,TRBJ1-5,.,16,TGTGCCAGTAGTATCCTCGGCCGGAGAAGTAATCAGCCCCAGCATTTT,CASSILGRRSNQPQHF
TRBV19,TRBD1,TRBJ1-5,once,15,TGTGCCACCAAGAAGGACAGGGGCCTTAATCAGCCCCAGCATTTT,CATKKDRGLNQPQHF
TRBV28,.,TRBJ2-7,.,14,TGTGCCAGCAGTTTGGCGGGCCACCCCCACGAGCAGTACTTC,CASSLAGHPHEQYF
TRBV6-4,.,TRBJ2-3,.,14,TGTGCCAGCAGTCCTTATAGCGGAACAGATACGCAGTATTTT,CASSPYSGTDTQYF
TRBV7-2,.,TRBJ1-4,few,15,TGTGCCAGCAGCTACCGGGGGGGGCATTATGAAAAACTGTTTTTT,CASSYRGGHYEKLFF
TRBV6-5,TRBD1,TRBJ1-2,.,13,TGTGCCAGCAGTCCGGGGACAGTCGGAGGCTACACCTTC,CASSPGTVGGYTF
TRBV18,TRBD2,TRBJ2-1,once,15,TGTGCCAGCTCACTATCTAGCGGGACCAACAATGAGCAGTTCTTC,CASSLSSGTNNEQFF
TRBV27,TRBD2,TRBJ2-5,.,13,TGTGCCAGCAGTTTCCGGGGGGACGAGACCCAGTACTTC,CASSFRGDETQYF
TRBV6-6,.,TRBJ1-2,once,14,TGTGCCAGCAGCCTCGACAGGTTTAACTATGGCTACACCTTC,CASSLDRFNYGYTF
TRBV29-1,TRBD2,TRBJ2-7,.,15,TGCAGCGTTAGCCCCCCTAGCGGGAGTGGGTACGAGCAGTACTTC,CSVSPPSGSGYEQYF
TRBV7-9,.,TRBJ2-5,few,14,TGTGCCAGCAGCTTAGTAGAATACCAAGAGACCCAGTACTTC,CASSLVEYQETQYF
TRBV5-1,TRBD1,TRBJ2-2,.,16,TGCGCCAGCAGCTTAAGCGGACAGGGAAACACCGGGGAGCTGTTTTTT,CASSLSGQGNTGELFF
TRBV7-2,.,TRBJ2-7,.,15,TGTGCCAGCAGCTTAAAATTTACGGGGTACTACGAGCAGTACTTC,CASSLKFTGYYEQYF
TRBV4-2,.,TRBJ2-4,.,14,TGTGCCAGCAGCCTCCGGGAAGCCAAAAACATTCAGTACTTC,CASSLREAKNIQYF
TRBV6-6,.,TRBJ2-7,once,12,TGTGCCAGCAGTTACACACGCATGGAGCAGTACTTC,CASSYTRMEQYF
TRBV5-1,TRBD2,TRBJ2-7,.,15,TGCGCCAGCAGCTTCTCTAGCGGGGGATCCTACGAGCAGTACTTC,CASSFSSGGSYEQYF
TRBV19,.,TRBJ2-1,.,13,TGTGCCAGTAGTATCTTGTCCGTCGATGAGCAGTTCTTC,CASSILSVDEQFF
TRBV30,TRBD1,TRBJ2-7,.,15,TGTGCCTGGAGTGCGGACAGGGATTCTTTCTACGAGCAGTACTTC,CAWSADRDSFYEQYF
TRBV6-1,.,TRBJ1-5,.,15,TGTGCCAGCAGTGAAGGTTTCCGAGTAAATTGGCCCCAGCATTTT,CASSEGFRVNWPQHF
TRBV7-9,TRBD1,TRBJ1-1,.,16,TGTGCCAGCAGCTCCAGGGGGCCCTCGATGAACACTGAAGCTTTCTTT,CASSSRGPSMNTEAFF
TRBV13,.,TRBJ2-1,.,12,TGTGCCAGCAGCACCCACAGGAATGAGCAGTTCTTC,CASSTHRNEQFF
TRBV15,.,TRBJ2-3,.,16,TGTGCCACCAGCATACTGCGGGGATCAGGTACAGATACGCAGTATTTT,CATSILRGSGTDTQYF
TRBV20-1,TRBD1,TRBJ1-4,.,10,TGCAGTGTGTTGGGACAGGAACTGTTTTTT,CSVLGQELFF
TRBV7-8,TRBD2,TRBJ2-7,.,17,TGTGCCAGCAGCCTCGGACTAGCGGGAGTAGGAAACTACGAGCAGTACTTC,CASSLGLAGVGNYEQYF
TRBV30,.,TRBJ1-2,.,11,TGTGCCTGGAGCCCACAGTATGGCTACACCTTC,CAWSPQYGYTF
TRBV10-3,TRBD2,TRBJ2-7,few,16,TGTGCCATCAGTGACCCCTGGGCGGGAGAGAGGTACGAGCAGTACTTC,CAISDPWAGERYEQYF
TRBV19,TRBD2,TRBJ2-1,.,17,TGTGCCAGTAGTATGAGAGCTAGCGGGACCTCCTACAATGAGCAGTTCTTC,CASSMRASGTSYNEQFF
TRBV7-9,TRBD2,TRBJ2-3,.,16,TGTGCCAGCAGCTTTTTGCGGGGGTTCGGCACAGATACGCAGTATTTT,CASSFLRGFGTDTQYF
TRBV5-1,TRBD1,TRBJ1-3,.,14,TGCGCCAGCAGCAGGGACAGGGCTGGAAACACCATATATTTT,CASSRDRAGNTIYF
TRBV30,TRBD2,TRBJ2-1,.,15,TGTGCCTGGAGTGTGAGTAGCGGGAGATACAATGAGCAGTTCTTC,CAWSVSSGRYNEQFF
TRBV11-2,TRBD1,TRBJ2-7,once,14,TGTGCCAGCAGCAAGGAGACAGGGGGCTACGAGCAGTACTTC,CASSKETGGYEQYF
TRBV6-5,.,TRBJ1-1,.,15,TGTGCCAGCAGTTACGACAGCGAAGTGGTAACTGAAGCTTTCTTT,CASSYDSEVVTEAFF
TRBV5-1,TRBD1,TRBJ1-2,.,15,TGCGCCAGCAGCAGTAACAGGGGGCCCTCAAGGGGCTACACCTTC,CASSSNRGPSRGYTF
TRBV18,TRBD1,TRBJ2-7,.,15,TGTGCCAGCTCACCACCGGGGAGACAGGGCTACGAGCAGTACTTC,CASSPPGRQGYEQYF